This note documents a single T cell receptor beta chain sequence. As originally analysed: The assay estimated nucleated cells by amplifying reference gene primers. The method was immunoSEQ multiplex PCR; TCRdb's version includes in-frame clones alone and lacks a portion of them. The V and J calls and the clone size are those of that table, but D and trimming were determined from the DNA. The profile shows around 120,000 clones, around 87% of them singletons. This sample is drawn from a study of blood T cell repertoires in COVID-19. Study in general: Samples of COVID-19 (acute and convalescent) were obtained from the United States, Italy and Spain. T cells, B-cell-depleted T cells, or PBMCs provided the cDNA or gDNA that served as material.

V dropped 3 bases and J dropped 6 bases, with 7 bases sitting between them. Germline CDR1 and CDR2: SGHRS and YFSETQ. The CDR3 loop spans 12 amino acids. Sequenced input: peripheral blood. This clonotype was obtained from an older woman with acute or convalescent COVID-19. The J gene is TRBJ2-1, the V gene TRBV5-1, with D possibly matching TRBD2 (5 bases). The CDR3 DNA reads as TGCGCCAGCAGCTCTGGGAGCAATGAGCAGTTCTTC. This gives the protein CASSSGSNEQFF.